Shown below are 16 T cell receptor beta chains from a single sample sequenced in a study of vaccination effects on CD4 cells after COVID-19. The method was immunoSEQ multiplex PCR; TCRdb's version includes in-frame clones alone and lacks a portion of them. Among around 79,000 clones listed, around 76% were seen once. These TCRs are of unknown antigen specificity. The ViraFEST assay expanded antigen-specific CD4+ T cells with viral peptide pools before sequencing. Upon completion of 10 to 11 days in culture, CD4+ T cells were isolated. Vaccinated participants had no history of SARS-CoV-2 infection and tested negative for nucleocapsid antibodies. The sample here was CD4+ T cells from PBMCs cultured with SARS-CoV-2 spike peptides, taken before COVID-19 vaccination. The receptors derive from a human donor who received a COVID-19 vaccine.

This CDR3 is CASSAGEVTQYF. The CDR3 region has the DNA TGTGCCAGCAGTGCAGGCGAGGTTACGCAGTATTTT. The chain has TRBV2 and TRBJ2-3; D is ambiguous. Deletions cut 4 bases from V and 8 bases from J, with 10 bases between. The germline CDR1 and CDR2 sequences are SNHLY and FYNNEI. The CDR3 totals 12 residues.

V is TRBV2 and J is TRBJ1-4, with D unclear. This CDR3 is 17 amino acids long. The germline V and J ends were trimmed by 4 bases and 0 bases, with 15 bases remaining between them. Germline V CDR1 and CDR2: SNHLY, FYNNEI. This chain's CDR3 is CASSGINRVATNEKLFF. CDR3 nucleotides: TGTGCCAGCAGTGGGATTAATCGGGTTGCAACTAATGAAAAACTGTTTTTT. Filled out from reference TRBV2 and TRBJ1-4, the complete variable domain reads EPEVTQTPSHQVTQMGQEVILRCVPISNHLYFYWYRQILGQKVEFLVSFYNNEISEKSEIFDDQFSVERPDGSNFTLKIRSTKLEDSAMYFCASSGINRVATNEKLFFGSGTQLSVL.

This chain connects TRBV13 to TRBJ2-1, with D hard to call. Germline CDR1 is PRHDT and CDR2 is FYEKMQ (reference sequence). The V gene lost 1 base and the J gene lost 4 bases, with 8 bases spanning the gap. The CDR3 loop spans 14 amino acids. The CDR3 spells CASSLVGRYNEQFF. The CDR3 DNA reads TGTGCCAGCAGCTTAGTAGGCCGTTACAATGAGCAGTTCTTC. The whole variable domain, remainder taken from reference TRBV13 and TRBJ2-1, is AAGVIQSPRHLIKEKRETATLKCYPIPRHDTVYWYQQGPGQDPQFLISFYEKMQSDKGSIPDRFSAQQFSDYHSELNMSSLELGDSALYFCASSLVGRYNEQFFGPGTRLTVL.

The chain links TRBV9 to TRBJ2-5; D is unresolved. CDR1 is SGDLS and CDR2 is YYNGEE in the germline V gene. V lost 1 base, J lost 5 bases, and 9 bases lay in between. CDR3 length: 13 amino acids. CDR3: CASSVRSGETQYF. CDR3 nucleotides: TGTGCCAGCAGCGTACGGTCTGGGGAGACCCAGTACTTC.

There are a few counts of this clone. The chain joins TRBV3-1 (or the pseudogene TRBV3-2) to TRBJ2-3; D perhaps matches TRBD2 (5 bases). Trimming left V 4 bases short and J 6 bases short, with 11 bases between. Germline V gene data show CDR1 as LGHDT and CDR2 as YNNKEL (reference sequence). CDR3 length equals 13 residues. As DNA, the CDR3 is TGTGCCAGCAGCCCAGGACTGGCGGATACGCAGTATTTT. Amino acids: CASSPGLADTQYF.

The gene calls are TRBV19 and TRBJ2-7; weak D call: TRBD1 (6 bases). V was trimmed by 7 bases and J by 13 bases, leaving 23 bases between them. The CDR3 contains 13 residues. CDR1 is LNHDA and CDR2 is SQIVND in the germline V gene (reference sequence). CDR3 protein: CASNPGQPADNYV. For the CDR3, the DNA is TGTGCCAGTAACCCCGGACAGCCAGCGGACAATTACGTC.

The V gene is TRBV24-1, the J gene TRBJ2-3, with a possible D match to TRBD1 (7 bases). From germline, CDR1 is KGHDR and CDR2 SFDVKD. The CDR3 runs 14 residues. The germline V and J ends were trimmed by 7 bases and 5 bases, with 15 bases remaining between them. The CDR3 sequence: CATRGRGDRDTQYF. CDR3 DNA sequence: TGTGCCACCAGGGGCAGGGGGGATAGAGATACGCAGTATTTT.

As DNA, the CDR3 is TGTGCCAGCAGCTTAGTTCGGACACCCCAGGGTGGCTACACCTTC. This codes for CASSLVRTPQGGYTF. This chain joins TRBV11-2 and TRBJ1-2, with TRBD1 as a possible D gene (5 bases). Looked up from germline, CDR1 is SGHAT and CDR2 is FQNNGV. The CDR3 extends over 15 amino acids. V lost 1 base and J 7 bases, leaving 16 bases between the germline ends. The whole variable domain, remainder taken from reference TRBV11-2 and TRBJ1-2, is EAGVAQSPRYKIIEKRQSVAFWCNPISGHATLYWYQQILGQGPKLLIQFQNNGVVDDSQLPKDRFSAERLKGVDSTLKIQPAKLEDSAVYLCASSLVRTPQGGYTFGSGTRLTVV.

The chain links TRBV6-5 to TRBJ2-1; D tentatively fits TRBD1 or TRBD2 (7 bases each). V was cut by 6 bases and J by 6 bases, with 15 bases left in between. CDR3 length: 14 amino acids. Germline V gene lookup returns CDR1 MNHEY and CDR2 SVGAGI. The CDR3 here is CASSRGDYSNEQFF. CDR3 DNA sequence: TGTGCCAGCAGCAGGGGGGACTACTCCAATGAGCAGTTCTTC.

This chain uses TRBV28 with TRBJ2-1; no clear D gene. Trimming removed 2 bases from V and 2 bases from J, with 7 bases in between. The CDR3 loop spans 14 amino acids. The germline V gene has CDR1 MDHEN and CDR2 SYDVKM. This CDR3 reads CASSLPHTYNEQFF. The CDR3 DNA sequence: TGTGCCAGCAGTTTACCCCACACCTACAATGAGCAGTTCTTC.

This clone was detected a few times. One end of the junction does not line up with germline, which may come from a read error. The rearrangement links TRBV7-2 to TRBJ1-2; D is uncertain. CDR1 and CDR2 from the germline V gene are SGHTA and FQGNSA. This CDR3 is 17 amino acids long. The CDR3 DNA reads as TGTGCCAGCAGCCCTCTACCTTATGGGTATTCTAATTATGGCTACACCTTC. Translated: CASSPLPYGYSNYGYTF.

The chain has TRBV19 and TRBJ2-4; 7 nucleotides line up with TRBD1. Germline assignment: CDR1 LNHDA and CDR2 SQIVND (reference sequence). V lost 4 bases and J lost 9; bases outside the gene matches: 15. CDR3 size: 16 residues. The chain's CDR3 is CASSTTPGTATGIQYF. The CDR3, as DNA: TGTGCCAGTAGTACCACCCCCGGGACAGCAACAGGCATTCAGTACTTC.

V usage is TRBV6-5 and J usage is TRBJ1-5; D is undetermined. Germline CDR1 and CDR2: MNHEY and SVGAGI. The ends were cut back, 0 bases at V and 7 bases at J, with 10 bases in the middle. This CDR3 has 14 amino acids. DNA of the CDR3: TGTGCCAGCAGTTACTCGATTGCGGGGCAGCCCCAGCATTTT. It is translated as CASSYSIAGQPQHF.

V usage is TRBV5-6 and J usage is TRBJ1-4; no clear D gene. V was cut by 5 bases and J by 4 bases, with 9 bases left in between. CDR1 and CDR2 (germline): SGHDT, YYEEEE. This CDR3 region has 13 residues. The CDR3, as DNA: TGTGCCAGCAGAAACAGACGTAATGAAAAACTGTTTTTT. This gives the protein CASRNRRNEKLFF.

This clone has a handful of counts. This chain connects TRBV10-2 to TRBJ1-1; possibly TRBD1 for D (5 bases). Germline V CDR1 and CDR2: WSHSY, SAAADI. This CDR3 is 12 amino acids long. V was pared by 11 bases and J by 4 bases, with 14 bases between. The CDR3 bases are TGCGCCTGTCAGGGCCCCAGCACTGAAGCTTTCTTT. Translation gives CACQGPSTEAFF.

This chain connects TRBV4-1 to TRBJ1-5; D not resolved. The CDR3 is made up of 15 amino acids. Germline V lookup: CDR1 MGHRA, CDR2 YSYEKL. Trimming removed 1 base from V and 8 bases from J, with 15 bases in between. In DNA, the CDR3 is TGCGCCAGCAGCCAAGTTGAGTGGCTCCAGGAGCCCCAGCATTTT. Translating gives CASSQVEWLQEPQHF.